The 28 T cell receptor beta chains given below trace back to one sample, sequenced in a study of CD8 T cells in ankylosing spondylitis. Overall study findings and caveats: Seemingly distinctive of ankylosing spondylitis blood was a TCR beta motif formed by eight highly homologous variants.

The antigens of these receptors remain unknown. TCRdb recomputed calls from the 5' RACE reads with MiXCR, one row per CDR3 protein. The sample holds about 480,000 distinct CDR3 sequences; roughly a sixth are singletons and the top ten take approximately 0.93%. Sequencing was carried out using blood, either unsorted or a sorted T cell fraction (not recorded which). The receptors were gathered from a male donor with ankylosing spondylitis.

This clonotype has only a few counts. The genes are TRBV7-2 and TRBJ1-2, with TRBD1 as a possible D gene (6 bases). The CDR3 loop spans 13 amino acids. Trimming took off 3 bases at V and 11 bases at J, with 16 bases between the two ends. CDR1 and CDR2 (germline): SGHTA, FQGNSA. The CDR3 nucleotides read TGTGCCAGCAGCTTTGCGTCGGCAGGGGAGTACACCTTC. Its translation: CASSFASAGEYTF.

In its sample, this clonotype was seen many times. The chain recombines TRBV7-2 with TRBJ1-6; D uncertain. Trimming took off 2 bases at V and 5 bases at J, with 1 base between the two ends. The germline gives CDR1 SGHTA, CDR2 FQGNSA. CDR3 length: 12 residues. Here the CDR3 DNA reads TGTGCCAGCAGCTTAAATAATTCACCCCTCCACTTT. Translation: CASSLNNSPLHF.

This clonotype has only a few counts. The gene calls are TRBV7-2 and TRBJ2-5; 15 nucleotides match TRBD2. CDR3 length equals 17 residues. V shed 6 bases, J shed 1 base, and the junction held 6 bases outside the gene matches. CDR1 is SGHTA and CDR2 is FQGNSA in the germline V gene. In DNA form, the CDR3 reads TGTGCCAGCAGGGGACTAGCGGGAGGAGGAGGCCAAGAGACCCAGTACTTC. Translating gives CASRGLAGGGGQETQYF. Combining the CDR3 with reference TRBV7-2 and TRBJ2-5 gives the whole variable domain GAGVSQSPSNKVTEKGKDVELRCDPISGHTALYWYRQSLGQGLEFLIYFQGNSAPDKSGLPSDRFSAERTGGSVSTLTIQRTQQEDSAVYLCASRGLAGGGGQETQYFGPGTRLLVL.

This clonotype appeared a few times. The V gene is TRBV6-2 or TRBV6-3, the J gene TRBJ2-1; 11 nucleotides align to TRBD2. There are 14 residues in the CDR3. V lost 5 bases to trimming and J lost 7 bases; unmatched junction nucleotides: 4. Germline V gives CDR1 MNHEY, CDR2 SVGEGT. CDR3: CASSGASGGNEQFF. The CDR3 nucleotides read TGTGCCAGCAGTGGGGCTAGCGGGGGGAATGAGCAGTTCTTC.

A few counts support this clonotype. V is TRBV24-1 and J is TRBJ1-5, with D perhaps matching TRBD1 (5 bases). The CDR3 is 15 residues long. Germline V gene lookup returns CDR1 KGHDR and CDR2 SFDVKD. With 3 bases removed from V and 3 bases from J, the gap between germline ends came to 11 bases. The CDR3 DNA is TGTGCCACCAGTGATGGGGGACGGATCAATCAGCCCCAGCATTTT. This codes for CATSDGGRINQPQHF.

The chain uses TRBV6-1 and TRBJ1-4, with a possible D match to TRBD1 (5 bases). The CDR3 is 14 residues long. The V gene's germline CDR1 is MNHNS and CDR2 SASEGT. V lost 6 bases and J 8 bases, leaving 16 bases between the germline ends. CDR3 nucleotides: TGTGCCAGCAGCCGCGGGACGTCGGGGGAAAAACTGTTTTTT. Residues: CASSRGTSGEKLFF.

This clonotype appeared a few times. This chain links TRBV15 with TRBJ2-5; TRBD1 matches at 7 bases. CDR1 is LNHNV and CDR2 is YYDKDF in the germline V gene (reference sequence). There are 14 residues in the CDR3. J lost 2 bases, V lost 5 bases, and 5 bases had no gene match. The DNA for the CDR3 is TGTGCCACCAGCTTGCCGGGACAGCAAGAGACCCAGTACTTC. Its protein is CATSLPGQQETQYF.

This sequence joins TRBV29-1 and TRBJ2-1; TRBD2 agrees at 7 bases. The trim removed 4 bases at V and 5 bases at J, leaving 2 bases unmatched. Germline V gives CDR1 SQVTM, CDR2 ANQGSEA. CDR3 size: 12 residues. CDR3 nucleotides: TGCAGCGTTGCTCGGGGGGACAATGAGCAGTTCTTC. It translates to CSVARGDNEQFF.

Here the CDR3 DNA reads TGTGCCAGCAGCCCAGCACCGGGGGATACGCAGTATTTT. Translating gives CASSPAPGDTQYF. This rearrangement joins TRBV5-5 to TRBJ2-3, with D maybe TRBD2 (5 bases). CDR1 is SGHKS, CDR2 YYEKEE, per germline (reference sequence). The CDR3 totals 13 residues. Between the trimmed V and J ends, which lost 4 bases and 6 bases, there was a span of 12 bases.

The V gene is TRBV20-1, the J gene TRBJ1-5; 7 bases are a match to TRBD1. The CDR3 runs 14 residues. Germline V gives CDR1 DFQATT, CDR2 SNEGSKA (reference sequence). V shed 3 bases and J 0 bases; nucleotides not matched to a gene: 2. CDR3: CSARGQYSNQPQHF. CDR3 in DNA: TGCAGTGCTAGGGGACAGTATAGCAATCAGCCCCAGCATTTT.

The J gene is TRBJ2-3, the V gene TRBV3-1; D remains unclear. The CDR3 is 12 residues long. Trimming cost V 5 bases and J 6 bases, with 9 bases left between them. The germline gives CDR1 LGHDT, CDR2 YNNKEL (reference sequence). CDR3 protein: CASSLQTDTQYF. CDR3 DNA sequence: TGTGCCAGCAGCTTACAAACTGATACGCAGTATTTT.

The V call is TRBV5-5, the J call TRBJ2-6; 9 positions agree with TRBD1. CDR3 length: 17 residues. V dropped 3 bases and J dropped 4; count of bases not matched to a gene: 8. Germline CDR1 and CDR2: SGHKS and YYEKEE (reference sequence). Written as DNA, the CDR3 is TGTGCCAGCAGCTCCGGGACAGGGCCCCCGGGGGCCAACGTCCTGACTTTC. It yields the protein CASSSGTGPPGANVLTF. Full variable domain (rest looked up from reference TRBV5-5 and TRBJ2-6): DAGVTQSPTHLIKTRGQQVTLRCSPISGHKSVSWYQQVLGQGPQFIFQYYEKEERGRGNFPDRFSARQFPNYSSELNVNALLLGDSALYLCASSSGTGPPGANVLTFGAGSRLTVL.

The rearrangement links TRBV4-1 to TRBJ2-1; weak D call: TRBD2 (6 bases). CDR1 and CDR2 (germline): MGHRA, YSYEKL. V shed 1 base and J shed 10 bases, with 17 bases lying between them. This CDR3 comprises 15 residues. The CDR3: CASSQGFGGEREQFF. Written as DNA, the CDR3 is TGCGCCAGCAGCCAAGGTTTCGGGGGAGAGCGAGAGCAGTTCTTC.

The chain is built from TRBV5-1 and TRBJ2-6; 10 bases line up with TRBD1. The CDR3 is 17 residues long. Per the germline V gene, CDR1 is SGHRS and CDR2 is YFSETQ. V lost 4 bases, J lost 4 bases, and 8 bases stayed unmatched. The CDR3 spells CASSRDRGRTGANVLTF. The CDR3 DNA reads as TGCGCCAGCAGCAGAGACAGGGGGCGTACGGGGGCCAACGTCCTGACTTTC.

This clonotype was detected only a few times. The V call is TRBV7-8, the J call TRBJ2-7; 8 nucleotides align to TRBD1. The length of the CDR3 is 15 residues. CDR1 is SGHVS, CDR2 FQNEAQ, per germline. V trimming: 6 bases; J trimming: 3 bases; junction bases outside the gene matches: 10. CDR3 bases: TGTGCCAGCAGGCAGATGACAGGGGCCTTCTACGAGCAGTACTTC. Translation: CASRQMTGAFYEQYF.

This clonotype was detected ten times or more. The chain links TRBV5-1 to TRBJ1-2; TRBD1 matches at 7 bases. Germline CDR1 SGHRS, CDR2 YFSETQ. The CDR3 is 15 amino acids. The trim removed 2 bases at V and 3 bases at J, leaving 7 bases unmatched. CDR3 amino acids: CASSLLPRGHYGYTF. The DNA for the CDR3 is TGCGCCAGCAGCTTACTTCCAAGGGGGCACTATGGCTACACCTTC.

This clonotype was counted between two and nine times. In DNA, the CDR3 is TGCAGTGCTAGAGCTACTGAGCAGTTCTTC. This codes for CSARATEQFF. This chain joins TRBV20-1 and TRBJ2-1, with no clear D. The CDR3 covers 10 residues. Deletions cut 1 base from V and 9 bases from J, with 4 bases between. Germline values: CDR1 DFQATT, CDR2 SNEGSKA (reference sequence).

There are a few counts of this clonotype. The V call is TRBV29-1, the J call TRBJ1-2; D call uncertain. The CDR3 runs 12 residues. Deletions cut 4 bases from V and 6 bases from J, with 12 bases between. The germline gives CDR1 SQVTM, CDR2 ANQGSEA. Here the CDR3 reads CSVATKQDGYTF. In DNA form, the CDR3 reads TGCAGCGTTGCGACGAAACAAGATGGCTACACCTTC.

In its sample, this clonotype was seen many times. The rearrangement joins TRBV12-3 or TRBV12-4 to TRBJ1-6; a possible D gene is TRBD1 (5 bases). The CDR3 has 14 residues. Trimming stripped 5 bases from V and 7 bases from J, with 12 bases between. The CDR3 nucleotides read TGTGCCAGCAGTCAGCAGGGCGTAAATTCACCCCTCCACTTT. Translating gives CASSQQGVNSPLHF.

The table lists this clonotype with a few counts. This chain connects TRBV5-1 to TRBJ1-1, with TRBD1 identical over 8 bases. The CDR3 runs to 16 residues. The V and J ends lost 3 bases and 6 bases, in that order; junction bases with no gene match: 13. The V gene's germline CDR1 is SGHRS and CDR2 YFSETQ. CDR3 in amino acids: CASSYSTNRGQAEAFF. CDR3 nucleotides: TGCGCCAGCAGCTACAGCACGAACAGGGGACAGGCTGAAGCTTTCTTT.

The chain's CDR3 is CASSPDRGAKGGYTF. CDR3 sequence (DNA): TGTGCCAGCTCACCCGACCGGGGGGCAAAAGGCGGCTACACCTTC. V is TRBV18 and J is TRBJ1-2; weak D call: TRBD1 (6 bases). This CDR3 is built from 15 residues. Per the germline V gene, CDR1 is KGHSH and CDR2 is LQKENI. V gave up 3 bases and J gave up 8 bases, with 19 bases separating them.

This clonotype occurred many times. V gene TRBV5-1 combines with J gene TRBJ1-1; TRBD1 might be the D (5 bases). Germline-derived CDR1 and CDR2 are SGHRS and YFSETQ. V was cut by 1 base and J by 11 bases, with 15 bases left in between. CDR3 length: 13 amino acids. The CDR3 nucleotides read TGCGCCAGCAGCTTGAGGGACGAGTCCGAGGCTTTCTTT. It encodes CASSLRDESEAFF.

This clonotype was seen many times. Compared with germline, one end of the junction differs, possibly owing to a read error. The chain links TRBV5-1 to TRBJ2-5; the D is unclear. The CDR3 loop spans 11 amino acids. CDR1 SGHRS and CDR2 YFSETQ come from the germline V gene. Written as DNA, the CDR3 is TGTGCCAGCAGCTTAGATGAGACCCAGTACTTC. Its translation: CASSLDETQYF.

This clonotype was counted between two and nine times. The chain employs TRBV6-1 and TRBJ1-5, with D possibly TRBD1 on 5 matching bases. Germline CDR1 is MNHNS and CDR2 is SASEGT. The CDR3 extends over 13 amino acids. Trimming cost V 3 bases and J 7 bases, with 10 bases left between them. This chain's CDR3 is CASSDWGEQPQHF. Written as DNA, the CDR3 is TGTGCCAGCAGTGATTGGGGGGAACAGCCCCAGCATTTT.

The chain is built from TRBV11-2 and TRBJ2-3, with TRBD2 identical over 14 bases. V gave up 3 bases and J gave up 4 bases; unmatched junction bases: 3. The CDR3 contains 16 residues. From germline, CDR1 is SGHAT and CDR2 FQNNGV. CDR3 sequence reads: CASSLATSGRADTQYF. In nucleotides, the CDR3 is TGTGCCAGCAGCTTGGCGACTAGCGGGAGGGCAGATACGCAGTATTTT.

This clonotype has just a few counts. The chain uses TRBV7-3 and TRBJ2-2; TRBD1 is a possible D gene (6 bases). Germline loops: CDR1 SGHTA, CDR2 FQGTGA. CDR3 length equals 16 residues. Deletions cut 4 bases from V and 7 bases from J, with 19 bases between. The CDR3 DNA reads as TGTGCCAGCAGCTCCCAGGGGTCCCCCGCGGGCGGGGAGCTGTTTTTT. Its protein product is CASSSQGSPAGGELFF.

This chain links TRBV7-9 with TRBJ2-7; 12 nucleotides line up with TRBD2. The CDR3 runs 16 residues. Per the germline V gene, CDR1 is SEHNR and CDR2 is FQNEAQ (reference sequence). Trimming removed 4 bases from V and 5 bases from J; junction bases left unmatched: 9. The CDR3 here is CASSWAGLAGSHEQYF. The CDR3 DNA sequence: TGTGCCAGCAGCTGGGCAGGACTAGCGGGATCTCACGAGCAGTACTTC.

The V call is TRBV11-2, the J call TRBJ2-3; 7 positions match TRBD1. This CDR3 has 16 residues. Germline loops: CDR1 SGHAT, CDR2 FQNNGV. J gave up 1 base and V 7 bases, and 11 bases lay outside the gene matches. CDR3 nucleotide sequence: TGTGCCAGCACCTCCCCTGACAGGGACGGCACAGATACGCAGTATTTT. Protein sequence: CASTSPDRDGTDTQYF.